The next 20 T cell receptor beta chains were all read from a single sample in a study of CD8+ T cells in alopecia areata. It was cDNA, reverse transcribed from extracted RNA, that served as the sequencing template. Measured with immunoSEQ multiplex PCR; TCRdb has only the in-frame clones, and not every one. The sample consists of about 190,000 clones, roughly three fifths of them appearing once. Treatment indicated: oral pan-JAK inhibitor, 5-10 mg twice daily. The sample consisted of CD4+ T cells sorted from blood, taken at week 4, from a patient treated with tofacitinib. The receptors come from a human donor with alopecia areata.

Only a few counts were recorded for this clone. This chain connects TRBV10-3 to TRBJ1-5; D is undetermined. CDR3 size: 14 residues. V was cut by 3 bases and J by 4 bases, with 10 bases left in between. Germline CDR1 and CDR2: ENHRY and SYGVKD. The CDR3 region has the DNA TGTGCCATCAGTGACACTAGCGTTAATCAGCCCCAGCATTTT. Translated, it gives CAISDTSVNQPQHF.

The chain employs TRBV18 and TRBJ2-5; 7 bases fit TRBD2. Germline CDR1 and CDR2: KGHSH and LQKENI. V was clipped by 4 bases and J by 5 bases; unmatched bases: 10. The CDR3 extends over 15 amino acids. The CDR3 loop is CASSLRAGRSETQYF. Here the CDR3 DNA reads TGTGCCAGCTCACTAAGAGCGGGAAGGTCGGAGACCCAGTACTTC.

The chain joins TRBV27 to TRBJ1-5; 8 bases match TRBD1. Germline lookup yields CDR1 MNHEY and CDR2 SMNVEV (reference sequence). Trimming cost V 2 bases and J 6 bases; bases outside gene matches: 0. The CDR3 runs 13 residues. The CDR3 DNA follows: TGTGCCAGCAGTTTAGACAGGGGTCAGCCCCAGCATTTT. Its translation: CASSLDRGQPQHF.

The CDR3 DNA is TGCAGCGTCACCGCAGGAAGCACAGATACGCAGTATTTT. Encoded protein: CSVTAGSTDTQYF. J is TRBJ2-3 and V is TRBV29-1; no clear D. This CDR3 is 13 amino acids long. The ends were cut back, 6 bases at V and 0 bases at J, with 10 bases in the middle. Germline CDR1 and CDR2: SQVTM and ANQGSEA.

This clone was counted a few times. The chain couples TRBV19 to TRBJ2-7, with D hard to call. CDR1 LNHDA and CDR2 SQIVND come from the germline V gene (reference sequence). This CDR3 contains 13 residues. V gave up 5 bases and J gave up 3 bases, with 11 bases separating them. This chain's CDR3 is CASSAGSDYEQYF. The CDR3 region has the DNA TGTGCCAGTAGTGCCGGGTCCGACTACGAGCAGTACTTC. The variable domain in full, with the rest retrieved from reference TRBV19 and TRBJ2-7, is DGGITQSPKYLFRKEGQNVTLSCEQNLNHDAMYWYRQDPGQGLRLIYYSQIVNDFQKGDIAEGYSVSREKKESFPLTVTSAQKNPTAFYLCASSAGSDYEQYFGPGTRLTVT.

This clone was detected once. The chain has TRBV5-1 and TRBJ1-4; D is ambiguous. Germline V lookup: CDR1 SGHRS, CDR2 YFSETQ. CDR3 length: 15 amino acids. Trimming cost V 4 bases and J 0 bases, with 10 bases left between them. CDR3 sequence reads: CASSLLDATNEKLFF. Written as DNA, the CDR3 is TGCGCCAGCAGCCTACTCGACGCAACTAATGAAAAACTGTTTTTT.

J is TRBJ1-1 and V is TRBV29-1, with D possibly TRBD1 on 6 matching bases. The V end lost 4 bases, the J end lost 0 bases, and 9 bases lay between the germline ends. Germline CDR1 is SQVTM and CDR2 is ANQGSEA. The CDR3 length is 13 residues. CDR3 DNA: TGCAGCGTTGGGGACACGCTGAACACTGAAGCTTTCTTT. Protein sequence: CSVGDTLNTEAFF.

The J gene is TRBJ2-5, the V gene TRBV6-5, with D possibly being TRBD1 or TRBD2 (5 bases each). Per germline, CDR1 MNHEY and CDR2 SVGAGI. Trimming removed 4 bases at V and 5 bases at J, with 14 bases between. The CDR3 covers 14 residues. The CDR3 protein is CASSLLWDAETQYF. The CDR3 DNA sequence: TGTGCCAGCAGTTTGCTCTGGGACGCGGAGACCCAGTACTTC.

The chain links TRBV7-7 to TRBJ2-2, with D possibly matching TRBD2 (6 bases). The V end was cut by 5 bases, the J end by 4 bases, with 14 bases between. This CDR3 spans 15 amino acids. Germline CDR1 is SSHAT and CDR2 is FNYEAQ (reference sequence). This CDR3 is CASSISGAGTGELFF. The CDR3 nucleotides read TGTGCCAGCAGCATTAGCGGAGCGGGCACCGGGGAGCTGTTTTTT.

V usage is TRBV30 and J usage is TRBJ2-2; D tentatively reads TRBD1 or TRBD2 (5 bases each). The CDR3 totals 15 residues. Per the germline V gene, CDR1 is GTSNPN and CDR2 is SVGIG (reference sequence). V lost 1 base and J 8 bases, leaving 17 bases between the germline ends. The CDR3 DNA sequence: TGTGCCTGGAGTGCGGGACGGCCGGGCGAAGGGGAGCTGTTTTTT. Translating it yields CAWSAGRPGEGELFF.

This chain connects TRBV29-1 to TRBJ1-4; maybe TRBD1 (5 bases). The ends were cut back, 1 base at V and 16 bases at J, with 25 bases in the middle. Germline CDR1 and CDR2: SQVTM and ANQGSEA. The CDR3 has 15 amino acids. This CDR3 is CSVEAPGPGTKVRFF. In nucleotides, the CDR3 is TGCAGCGTTGAAGCCCCTGGTCCTGGGACCAAGGTGAGGTTTTTT.

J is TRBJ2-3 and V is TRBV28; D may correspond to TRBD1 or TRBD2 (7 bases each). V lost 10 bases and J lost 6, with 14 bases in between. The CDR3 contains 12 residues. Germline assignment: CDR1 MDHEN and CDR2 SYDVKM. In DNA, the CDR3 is TGTGCCACCCAGGGGGGGGCGGATACGCAGTATTTT. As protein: CATQGGADTQYF.

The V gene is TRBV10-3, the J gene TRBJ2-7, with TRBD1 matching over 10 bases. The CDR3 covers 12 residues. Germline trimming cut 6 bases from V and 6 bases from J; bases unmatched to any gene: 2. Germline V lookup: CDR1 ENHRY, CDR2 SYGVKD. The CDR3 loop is CAIRGQGPEQYF. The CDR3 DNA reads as TGTGCCATCAGGGGACAGGGGCCCGAGCAGTACTTC.

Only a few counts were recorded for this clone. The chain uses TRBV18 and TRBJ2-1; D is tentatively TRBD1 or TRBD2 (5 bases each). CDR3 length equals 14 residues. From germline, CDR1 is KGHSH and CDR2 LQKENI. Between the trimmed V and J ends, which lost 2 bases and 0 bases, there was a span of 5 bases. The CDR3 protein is CASSPGGSYNEQFF. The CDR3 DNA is TGTGCCAGCTCACCAGGGGGCTCCTACAATGAGCAGTTCTTC.

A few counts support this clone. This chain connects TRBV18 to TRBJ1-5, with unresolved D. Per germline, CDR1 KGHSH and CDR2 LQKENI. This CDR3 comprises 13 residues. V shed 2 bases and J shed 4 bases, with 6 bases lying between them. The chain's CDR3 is CASSPGENQPQHF. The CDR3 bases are TGTGCCAGCTCACCAGGGGAGAATCAGCCCCAGCATTTT.

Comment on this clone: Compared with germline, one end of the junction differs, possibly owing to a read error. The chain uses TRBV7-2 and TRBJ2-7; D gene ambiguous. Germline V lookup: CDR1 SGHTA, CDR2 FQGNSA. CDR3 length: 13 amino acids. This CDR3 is CASNLGPGYEQYF. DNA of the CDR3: TGTGCCAGCAACTTAGGGCCGGGCTACGAGCAGTACTTC.

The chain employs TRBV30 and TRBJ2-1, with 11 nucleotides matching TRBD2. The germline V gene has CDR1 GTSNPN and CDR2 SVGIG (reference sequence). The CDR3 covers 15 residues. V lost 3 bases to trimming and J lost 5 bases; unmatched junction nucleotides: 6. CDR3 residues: CAWRSLAGVHNEQFF. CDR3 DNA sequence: TGTGCCTGGAGGTCACTAGCGGGAGTCCACAATGAGCAGTTCTTC.

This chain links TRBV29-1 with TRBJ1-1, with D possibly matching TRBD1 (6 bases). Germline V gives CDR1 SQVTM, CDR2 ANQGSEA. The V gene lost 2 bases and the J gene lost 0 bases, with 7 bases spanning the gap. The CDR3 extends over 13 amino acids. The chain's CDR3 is CSVEYRVNTEAFF. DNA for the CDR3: TGCAGCGTTGAATACAGGGTGAACACTGAAGCTTTCTTT.

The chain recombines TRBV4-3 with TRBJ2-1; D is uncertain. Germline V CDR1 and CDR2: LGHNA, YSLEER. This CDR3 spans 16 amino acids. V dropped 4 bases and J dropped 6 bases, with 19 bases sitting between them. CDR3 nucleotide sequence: TGCGCCAGCAGCCCAGTCCAGAACCACCTCCTCAATGAGCAGTTCTTC. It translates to CASSPVQNHLLNEQFF.

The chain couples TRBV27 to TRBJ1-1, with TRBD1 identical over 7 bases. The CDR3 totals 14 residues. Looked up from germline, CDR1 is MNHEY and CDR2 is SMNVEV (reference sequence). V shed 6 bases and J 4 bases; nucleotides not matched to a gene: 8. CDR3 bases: TGTGCCAGCAGCCCACGACAGGGCCGCACTGAAGCTTTCTTT. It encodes CASSPRQGRTEAFF.